This TCR beta chain originates from a study of blood T cells in healthy people across ages. A second roughly 6 to 11 cycle PCR used barcoded and J-beta primers. From the 5' RACE reads, TCRdb called clonotypes with MiXCR, one entry per CDR3 protein. The sample holds about 1.6 million distinct CDR3 sequences, about 32% seen once. V lost 3 bases and J lost 6; bases outside the gene matches: 9. This CDR3 has 14 residues. Per germline, CDR1 DFQATT and CDR2 SNEGSKA (reference sequence). Material: blood. The source is a woman in her 30s in good health. The gene calls are TRBV20-1 and TRBJ2-7; 9 nucleotides match TRBD1. The CDR3 region is CSASPPGQGFEQYF. The CDR3 bases are TGCAGTGCTAGCCCCCCGGGACAGGGATTCGAGCAGTACTTC.